This T cell receptor beta chain was sequenced in a study of cytomegalovirus exposure and HLA in healthy donors. The germline V and J ends were trimmed by 6 bases and 5 bases, with 11 bases remaining between them. Per the germline V gene, CDR1 is MNHNY and CDR2 is SVGAGI (reference sequence). The CDR3 is made up of 12 amino acids. The study ran its PCR with 60 Vbeta and 13 Jbeta primers. Profiling relied on immunoSEQ multiplex PCR, and the TCRdb table lists in-frame clones only, not all of them. Of about 64,000 clones in the sample, under 85% are singletons; the top ten hold about 5.5%. The J gene is TRBJ2-7, the V gene TRBV6-6, with D unclear. The source material was PBMCs. The source is a male donor in good health and CMV-seropositive. The DNA for the CDR3 is TGTGCCAGCAGGTACCGGGTTAACGAGCAGTACTTC. Its protein is CASRYRVNEQYF.